This T cell receptor (beta chain) emerged from a study of blood T cell repertoires in COVID-19. Background on the study: From the United States, Italy and Spain came samples of acute and convalescent COVID-19. T cells, B-cell-depleted T cells, or PBMCs provided the cDNA or gDNA that served as material.

TCRdb's copy holds only in-frame clones and misses some; the assay was immunoSEQ multiplex PCR. In the table there are around 84,000 clones, 85% of which are singletons. The CDR3 is 16 residues long. The clonotype was recovered from a man older than 75 with active or convalescent COVID-19. The sequencing input was peripheral blood. The V call is TRBV21-1, the J call TRBJ1-2; whether TRBD1, the table's D call, matches the DNA was not checked. TRBV21-1 is classified as a pseudogene. This CDR3 is CASSNEQGSSNYGYTF. The CDR3 DNA is TGTGCCAGCAGCAACGAACAGGGTTCCTCTAACTATGGCTACACCTTC.